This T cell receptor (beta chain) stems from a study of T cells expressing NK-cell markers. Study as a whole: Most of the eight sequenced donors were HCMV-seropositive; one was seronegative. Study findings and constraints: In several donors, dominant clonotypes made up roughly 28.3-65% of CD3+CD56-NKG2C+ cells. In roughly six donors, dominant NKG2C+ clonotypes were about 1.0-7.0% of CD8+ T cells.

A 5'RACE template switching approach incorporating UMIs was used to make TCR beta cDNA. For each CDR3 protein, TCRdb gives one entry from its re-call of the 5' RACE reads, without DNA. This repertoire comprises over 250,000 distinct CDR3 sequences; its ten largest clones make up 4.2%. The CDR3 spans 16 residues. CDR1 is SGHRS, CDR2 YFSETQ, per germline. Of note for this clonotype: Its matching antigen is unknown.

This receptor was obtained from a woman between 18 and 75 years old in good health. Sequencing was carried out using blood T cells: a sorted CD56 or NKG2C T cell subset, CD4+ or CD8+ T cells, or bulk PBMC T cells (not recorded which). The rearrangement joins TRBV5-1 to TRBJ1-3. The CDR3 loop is CASSKSSGNSGNTIYF.